What follows describes a single T cell receptor beta chain. This sample was included in a study of T cell responses to AZD1222 COVID-19 vaccine. The V end lost 2 bases, the J end lost 5 bases, and 15 bases lay between the germline ends. The CDR3 covers 15 residues. Germline-derived CDR1 and CDR2 are SGHNT and YENEEA. Profiled with immunoSEQ multiplex PCR; TCRdb holds only in-frame clones, not every one. The sample includes fewer than 120,000 clones, about 90% of them seen just once. This chain links TRBV11-3 with TRBJ2-5; no reliable D call. Specimen: peripheral blood, collected 28 days after the second AZD1222 dose. The TCR originated in an adult who received the AZD1222 COVID-19 vaccine. The CDR3 loop is CASSLNVLLAETQYF. CDR3 DNA sequence: TGTGCCAGCAGCTTAAACGTCCTTTTGGCGGAGACCCAGTACTTC.